Listed below are T cell receptor beta chains from one sample, sequenced in a study of shared clonotypes between healthy human individuals. This table comes from immunoSEQ multiplex PCR, and its TCRdb copy is limited to in-frame clones, with some not included. The table has a few million clones, 85% to 95% seen once. Sequencing used naive CD8+ T cells from PBMCs. The receptor source for this set is a man aged 18 to 35 in good health. Some clones in this sample may be carry-over from other donors' samples. Both conserved end residues are part of each CDR3. D genes are given only for firm matches. Some rows have no size entry. The others give once, few or many, or a class for an expanded clone.

>TRBJ2-7|TRBD1|TRBV6-1|-
TGTGCCAGCAGTGAGAAATTCCGGGACAGGGTGTACGAGCAGTACTTC
CASSEKFRDRVYEQYF
>TRBJ2-2|-|TRBV20-1|-
TGCAGTGCTATAGCCGACGGGGAGCTGTTTTTT
CSAIADGELFF
>TRBJ2-2|-|TRBV28|-
TGTGCCAGCAGTTTAGGAGGGGGGACCGGGGAGCTGTTTTTT
CASSLGGGTGELFF
>TRBJ1-4|-|TRBV28|-
TGTGCCAGCAGTTTATGGGAAAAACTGTTTTTT
CASSLWEKLFF
>TRBJ2-7|-|TRBV2|-
TGTGCCAGCAGCCCGAGGCCTGGAACCTACGAGCAGTACTTC
CASSPRPGTYEQYF
>TRBJ2-7|TRBD1|TRBV28|-
TGTGCCAGCAGTGACAGGGGGCGATACGAGCAGTACTTC
CASSDRGRYEQYF
>TRBJ2-7|TRBD1|TRBV27|-
TGTGCCAGCAGCACAGGGGCCAGCTCCTACGAGCAGTACTTC
CASSTGASSYEQYF
>TRBJ1-4|-|TRBV27|-
TGTGCCAGCAGTTTTGGGGCCGGAGCTAATGAAAAACTGTTTTTT
CASSFGAGANEKLFF
>TRBJ1-2|-|TRBV9|-
TGTGCCAGCAGCGGGGGATTGGAAGTGGGCTACACCTTC
CASSGGLEVGYTF
>TRBJ1-5|-|TRBV7-2|-
TGTGCCAGCAGCCTCGACCGGCTACCCAATCAGCCCCAGCATTTT
CASSLDRLPNQPQHF
>TRBJ2-7|-|TRBV29-1|-
TGCAGCGTTCGTGAGTACGAGCAGTACTTC
CSVREYEQYF
>TRBJ1-4|-|TRBV19|few
TGTGCCAGTAGTATAGGTCAGGTTGCTGTTTTT
CASSIGQVAVF
>TRBJ2-1|-|TRBV27|-
TGTGCCAGCAGTCCGTTATGGGGTTCCCCGGATGAGCAGTTCTTC
CASSPLWGSPDEQFF
>TRBJ2-4|TRBD1|TRBV2|-
TGTGCCAGTCTGGGGGACAGCAAAAACATTCAGTACTTC
CASLGDSKNIQYF
>TRBJ1-2|-|TRBV6-5|-
TGTGCCAGCAGTGGGAACGGGATTAACTATGGCTACACCTTC
CASSGNGINYGYTF
>TRBJ2-1|TRBD2|TRBV5-8|-
TGTGCCAGCAGCTTCTTCGCGGGAGGCCCTGGCAATGAGCAGTTCTTC
CASSFFAGGPGNEQFF
>TRBJ2-1|-|TRBV7-2|-
TGTGCCAGCAGCTTAGGGGGAGGGGGCAATGAGCAGTTCTTC
CASSLGGGGNEQFF
>TRBJ2-7|TRBD1|TRBV28|-
TGTGCCAGCAGCTACCCGGCCGGGACAGGGGGTGTTCAGCAGTACTTC
CASSYPAGTGGVQQYF
>TRBJ2-7|-|TRBV6-1|-
TGTGCCAGCAGTGACAAGGGCAGCTGGGGCGAGCAGTACTTC
CASSDKGSWGEQYF
>TRBJ2-4|-|TRBV14|-
TGTGCCAGCAGCCAGACAGGTACCGGGAACATTCAGTACTTC
CASSQTGTGNIQYF
>TRBJ2-1|TRBD2|TRBV9|-
TGTGCCAGCAGCCTCGCCCCGACTAGCGGGGTCTATGAGCAGTTCTTC
CASSLAPTSGVYEQFF
>TRBJ2-1|-|TRBV4-2|-
TGTGCCAGCAGGGCCAGGTCAGTAGAGCAGTTCTTC
CASRARSVEQFF
>TRBJ2-1|-|TRBV27|-
TGTGCCAGCAGTCCCTACCTTCAACCGGGCTCGGAAGTCTTC
CASSPYLQPGSEVF
>TRBJ2-1|-|TRBV28|-
TGTGCCAGCATTCGGGGCCCCGGGGAGCAGTTCTTC
CASIRGPGEQFF
>TRBJ2-1|TRBD2|TRBV10-2|-
TGCGCCAGCTATGGACTAGCGGGAGTAAGTGAGCAGTTCTTC
CASYGLAGVSEQFF
>TRBJ2-7|TRBD1|TRBV7-9|once
TGTGCCAGCAGCTTTTTCGGACAGGGGCCCTACGAGCAGTACTTC
CASSFFGQGPYEQYF
>TRBJ2-3|-|TRBV4-1|-
TGCGCCAGCAGCCAGACCCACGGAAAGGCAAGGGTTGATACGCAGTATTTT
CASSQTHGKARVDTQYF
>TRBJ2-7|-|TRBV6-4|once
TGTGCCAGCACCCCCTACGAGCAGTACTTC
CASTPYEQYF
>TRBJ1-5|-|TRBV7-9|few
TGTGCCAGCAGCTTACAAGGGCATCAGCCCCAGCATTTT
CASSLQGHQPQHF
>TRBJ2-1|TRBD1|TRBV13|-
TGTGCCAGCAGCCCTACCGGGACAGGAGAACACAAGTACTCCTACAATGAGCAGTTCTTC
CASSPTGTGEHKYSYNEQFF
>TRBJ1-3|-|TRBV7-9|-
TGTGCCAGCAGGGGAAAGGGTACTGGAAACACCATATATTTT
CASRGKGTGNTIYF
>TRBJ1-5|-|TRBV9|-
TGTGCCAGCAGCGTAGGGACATCCGATAATCAGCCCCAGCATTTT
CASSVGTSDNQPQHF
>TRBJ2-6|-|TRBV7-6|few
TGTGCCAGCAGCTTTTTCGGGTCTGGGGCCAACGTCCTGACTTTC
CASSFFGSGANVLTF
>TRBJ2-1|TRBD2|TRBV7-8|-
TGTGCCAGCAGCTTAGCCCCTCTTGGTAGCGGGCACAATGAGCAGTTCTTC
CASSLAPLGSGHNEQFF
>TRBJ2-7|-|TRBV13|-
TGTGCCAGCAGGCCCCCAGCAGAGAGGGAGCAGTACTTC
CASRPPAEREQYF
>TRBJ2-1|TRBD1|TRBV4-1|-
TGCGCCAGCAGCCAAGGGACAGGGGGGCCCAGCTCCTACAATGAGCAGTTCTTC
CASSQGTGGPSSYNEQFF
>TRBJ2-3|-|TRBV2|-
TGTGCCAGCAGTCGGGACGGGTCTGGCACAGATACGCAGTATTTT
CASSRDGSGTDTQYF
>TRBJ2-7|-|TRBV27|-
TGTGCCAGCAGTTTTGGGGGGGCCAACGAGCAGTACTTC
CASSFGGANEQYF
>TRBJ2-1|TRBD2|TRBV19|-
TGTGCCAGTAGTCCCCTAGCGGGTTACAATGAGCAGTTCTTC
CASSPLAGYNEQFF
>TRBJ2-3|-|TRBV27|-
TGTGCCAGCAGTTTATTGCCTAAACGCTCTCACACAGATACGCAGTATTTT
CASSLLPKRSHTDTQYF
>TRBJ2-1|TRBD2|TRBV6-5|-
TGTGCCAGCAGTTACCGGGACTATTACAATGAGCAGTTCTTC
CASSYRDYYNEQFF
>TRBJ2-1|TRBD2|TRBV14|-
TGTGCCAGCAGCCACACAATAGCGGGGCGCTACAATGAGCAGTTCTTC
CASSHTIAGRYNEQFF
>TRBJ2-1|TRBD2|TRBV19|-
TGTGCCAGTAGGCCTTGGGAGGGAAGGAAGGAGAGGAGTGAGCAGTTCTTC
CASRPWEGRKERSEQFF
>TRBJ2-7|TRBD1|TRBV11-3|-
TGTGCCAGCAGCTTGGAGGGGGGACAGGCTTACGAGCAGTACTTC
CASSLEGGQAYEQYF
>TRBJ2-7|-|TRBV19|once
TGTGCCAGTAGTATAGGCACGGGGAGCTCCTACGAGCAGTACTTC
CASSIGTGSSYEQYF
>TRBJ2-7|TRBD1|TRBV6-5|-
TGTGCCAGCAGACCCGGGACAGGGCCCGCCAACGAGCAGTACTTC
CASRPGTGPANEQYF
>TRBJ2-7|-|TRBV27|-
TGTGCCAGCAGTCCGTCACTAGTAGCATCCTACGAGCAGTACTTC
CASSPSLVASYEQYF
>TRBJ2-5|TRBD2|TRBV4-3|-
TGCGCCAGCAGCCAAGATCAGGGTAGAGCGGGAGTAGAGACCCAGTACTTC
CASSQDQGRAGVETQYF
>TRBJ2-1|-|TRBV7-8|-
TGTGCCAGCAGCTTAGGAGGCGGGACGGTCTACTACAATGAGCAGTTCTTC
CASSLGGGTVYYNEQFF
>TRBJ2-3|TRBD1|TRBV18|-
TGTGCCAGCTCACCACCGGTTGAGACAGGGGGGTCAGATACGCAGTATTTT
CASSPPVETGGSDTQYF